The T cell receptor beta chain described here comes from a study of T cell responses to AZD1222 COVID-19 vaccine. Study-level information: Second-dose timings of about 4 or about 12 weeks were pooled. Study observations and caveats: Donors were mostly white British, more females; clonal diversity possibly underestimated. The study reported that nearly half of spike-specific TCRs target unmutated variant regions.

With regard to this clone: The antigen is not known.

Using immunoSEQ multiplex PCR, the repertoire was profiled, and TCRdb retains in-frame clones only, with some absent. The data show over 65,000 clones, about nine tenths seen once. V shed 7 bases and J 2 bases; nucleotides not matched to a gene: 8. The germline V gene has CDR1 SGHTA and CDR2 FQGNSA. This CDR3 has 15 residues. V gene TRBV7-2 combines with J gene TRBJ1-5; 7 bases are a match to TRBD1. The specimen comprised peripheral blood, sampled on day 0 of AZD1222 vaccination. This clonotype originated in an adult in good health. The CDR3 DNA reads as TGTGCCAGCAACCTAGGGGGCGCGGGCAATCAGCCCCAGCATTTT. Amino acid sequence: CASNLGGAGNQPQHF. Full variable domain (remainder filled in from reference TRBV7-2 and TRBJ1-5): GAGVSQSPSNKVTEKGKDVELRCDPISGHTALYWYRQSLGQGLEFLIYFQGNSAPDKSGLPSDRFSAERTGGSVSTLTIQRTQQEDSAVYLCASNLGGAGNQPQHFGDGTRLSIL.